Listed below are T cell receptor beta chains from one sample, sequenced in a study of T cell responses to AZD1222 COVID-19 vaccine. TCRdb's copy holds only in-frame clones and misses some; the assay was immunoSEQ multiplex PCR. This table holds 100,000 to 130,000 clones, 70% to 90% found once. The sample consisted of peripheral blood, taken 28 days after the second AZD1222 dose. The origin of the receptors is an adult who received the AZD1222 COVID-19 vaccine. Each CDR3 is given with its conserved first and last residue. D genes are given only for firm matches. Clone sizes are given selectively: once, few, many, or a class where the clone is expanded.

d_gene | abundance | j_gene | v_gene | CDR3aa | CDR3nt
. | . | TRBJ1-1 | TRBV28 | CASSPRIAEAFF | TGTGCCAGCAGTCCCCGTATCGCTGAAGCTTTCTTT
. | . | TRBJ2-1 | TRBV6-5 | CASSTGETYNEQFF | TGTGCCAGCAGTACGGGGGAGACCTACAATGAGCAGTTCTTC
TRBD2 | . | TRBJ2-7 | TRBV6-5 | CASSYTSGSTYEQYF | TGTGCCAGCAGTTATACTAGCGGGTCCACCTACGAGCAGTACTTC
. | . | TRBJ2-7 | TRBV10-2 | CASSEGFQASYEQYF | TGCGCCAGCAGTGAGGGTTTTCAGGCCTCCTACGAGCAGTACTTC
. | . | TRBJ1-1 | TRBV6-6 | CASSYSGQQAFF | TGTGCCAGCAGTTACTCGGGGCAGCAAGCTTTCTTT
. | . | TRBJ1-2 | TRBV6-1 | CASSEALLGKDGYTF | TGTGCCAGCAGTGAAGCGCTTTTAGGGAAGGATGGCTACACCTTC
. | . | TRBJ1-3 | TRBV5-1 | CASSPGAGNTIYF | TGCGCCAGCAGCCCAGGGGCTGGAAACACCATATATTTT
. | . | TRBJ2-7 | TRBV5-6 | CASSLDRSSYEQYF | TGTGCCAGCAGCTTGGACAGAAGCTCCTACGAGCAGTACTTC
. | . | TRBJ2-1 | TRBV6-5 | CASSYSRVDEQFF | TGTGCCAGCAGTTACTCTAGGGTAGATGAGCAGTTCTTC
. | . | TRBJ1-2 | TRBV4-1 | CASSQDGGPYGYTF | TGCGCCAGCAGCCAAGATGGCGGTCCGTATGGCTACACCTTC
. | once | TRBJ2-5 | TRBV19 | CASSMDQSETQYF | TGTGCCAGTAGTATGGACCAATCTGAGACCCAGTACTTC
. | . | TRBJ2-2 | TRBV15 | CATSRDPRRGTGELFF | TGTGCCACCAGCAGAGACCCTAGGCGGGGAACCGGGGAGCTGTTTTTT
TRBD2 | . | TRBJ2-3 | TRBV4-3 | CASSPAWTSGFSTDTQYF | TGCGCCAGCAGCCCCGCGTGGACTAGCGGGTTTAGCACAGATACGCAGTATTTT
. | . | TRBJ1-5 | TRBV6-5 | CASRGLGNQPQHF | TGTGCCAGCAGGGGACTGGGTAATCAGCCCCAGCATTTT
. | few | TRBJ1-4 | TRBV5-1 | CASSLGAGQNEKLFF | TGCGCCAGCAGCTTGGGGGCGGGCCAGAATGAAAAACTGTTTTTT
. | . | TRBJ1-5 | TRBV15 | CATSRGAEQPQHF | TGTGCCACCAGCAGGGGGGCGGAGCAGCCCCAGCATTTT
. | few | TRBJ2-2 | TRBV6-4 | CASSAGNTGELFF | TGTGCCAGCAGTGCGGGGAACACCGGGGAGCTGTTTTTT
. | . | TRBJ2-7 | TRBV19 | CASSMGPYSYEQYF | TGTGCCAGTAGTATGGGACCCTATTCCTACGAGCAGTACTTC
TRBD2 | . | TRBJ2-7 | TRBV13 | CASSTGGTSGGGYEQYF | TGTGCCAGCAGCACCGGTGGGACTAGCGGGGGGGGCTACGAGCAGTACTTC
. | few | TRBJ1-2 | TRBV24-1 | CATSQGNYGYTF | TGTGCCACCAGTCAGGGCAACTATGGCTACACCTTC
TRBD2 | . | TRBJ2-4 | TRBV3-1/TRBV3-2 | CASSQEETSGGLAKNIQYF | TGTGCCAGCAGCCAAGAAGAGACTAGCGGGGGACTAGCCAAAAACATTCAGTACTTC
. | . | TRBJ2-3 | TRBV9 | CASSVTTEATDTQYF | TGTGCCAGCAGCGTAACCACGGAGGCGACAGATACGCAGTATTTT
. | . | TRBJ1-1 | TRBV6-1 | CASSERWGRHDFF | TGTGCCAGCAGTGAAAGGTGGGGGCGGCATGATTTCTTT
TRBD1 | . | TRBJ2-2 | TRBV18 | CASSRGQGTNTGELFF | TGTGCCAGCTCCCGTGGACAGGGGACCAACACCGGGGAGCTGTTTTTT
. | . | TRBJ1-1 | TRBV20-1 | CSTNTEAFF | TGCAGTACTAACACTGAAGCTTTCTTT
. | . | TRBJ1-2 | TRBV19 | CASSTQGKRGYGYTF | TGTGCCAGTAGTACTCAGGGGAAGAGGGGCTATGGCTACACCTTC
TRBD2 | . | TRBJ2-1 | TRBV9 | CASSARTSGGSYNEQFF | TGTGCCAGCAGCGCCAGGACTAGCGGGGGATCCTACAATGAGCAGTTCTTC
TRBD2 | . | TRBJ2-1 | TRBV11-2 | CASSKRTSGGHNEQFF | TGTGCCAGCAGCAAAAGGACTAGCGGGGGGCACAATGAGCAGTTCTTC
. | . | TRBJ1-4 | TRBV4-3 | CASSQGRSEGEKLFF | TGCGCCAGCAGCCAAGGGCGAAGCGAGGGTGAAAAACTGTTTTTT
. | . | TRBJ1-1 | TRBV18 | CASSPQDLNTEAFF | TGTGCCAGCTCACCACAGGATTTGAACACTGAAGCTTTCTTT
TRBD2 | . | TRBJ2-1 | TRBV5-5 | CASSGTSEAQFF | TGTGCCAGCAGCGGGACTAGCGAGGCGCAGTTCTTC
. | . | TRBJ1-1 | TRBV19 | CASSPRDRLPEAFF | TGTGCCAGTAGCCCAAGAGACAGATTACCTGAAGCTTTCTTT
. | . | TRBJ2-6 | TRBV10-3 | CAITLGPSPGANVLTF | TGTGCCATCACCTTGGGTCCCTCGCCTGGGGCCAACGTCCTGACTTTC
. | . | TRBJ2-5 | TRBV19 | CASSIGGAGQETQYF | TGTGCCAGTAGTATAGGGGGTGCAGGGCAAGAGACCCAGTACTTC
. | . | TRBJ1-2 | TRBV6-5 | CASKEDRSPRGYTF | TGTGCCAGCAAGGAAGACAGGTCCCCAAGGGGCTACACCTTC
TRBD2 | . | TRBJ2-1 | TRBV11-2 | CASSPIGGGANEQFF | TGTGCCAGCAGCCCCATCGGCGGGGGGGCCAATGAGCAGTTCTTC
. | . | TRBJ1-1 | TRBV5-4 | CASSFERNTEAFF | TGCGCCAGCAGCTTTGAACGGAACACTGAAGCTTTCTTT
. | . | TRBJ1-1 | TRBV7-2 | CASSPEALAFF | TGTGCCAGCAGTCCGGAGGCATTGGCTTTCTTT
. | once | TRBJ2-4 | TRBV7-9 | CASSPPPRHKNIQYF | TGTGCCAGCAGCCCCCCCCCGCGCCACAAAAACATTCAGTACTTC
TRBD1 | . | TRBJ1-5 | TRBV18 | CASSPGQGGGNQPQHF | TGTGCCAGCTCACCCGGACAGGGAGGAGGCAATCAGCCCCAGCATTTT
. | . | TRBJ1-2 | TRBV6-2/TRBV6-3 | CASSPNLNYGYTF | TGTGCCAGCAGCCCTAACCTTAACTATGGCTACACCTTC
TRBD1 | . | TRBJ1-1 | TRBV27 | CASSFGQGVFSEAFF | TGTGCCAGCAGTTTCGGACAGGGGGTTTTCTCTGAAGCTTTCTTT
. | . | TRBJ1-1 | TRBV13 | CASGFGRTEAFF | TGTGCCAGCGGGTTTGGGAGAACTGAAGCTTTCTTT
TRBD1 | . | TRBJ1-6 | TRBV6-5 | CASSLGTVNNSPLHF | TGTGCCAGCAGTTTGGGGACAGTTAATAATTCACCCCTCCACTTT
. | . | TRBJ1-1 | TRBV15 | CATSSPGAGTTEAFF | TGTGCCACCAGCAGCCCAGGGGCAGGGACCACTGAAGCTTTCTTT
TRBD1 | . | TRBJ1-2 | TRBV28 | CASSNPGTGEAGGYTF | TGTGCCAGCAGTAACCCCGGGACAGGGGAGGCGGGTGGCTACACCTTC